This passage covers 26 T cell receptor beta chains from one sample sequenced in a study of blood T cell repertoires in COVID-19. TCRdb's table, derived via immunoSEQ multiplex PCR, lists solely in-frame clones and lacks some. The sample includes around 150,000 clones, approximately 88% of them seen just once. The sample taken for sequencing was peripheral blood. The receptors were sampled from a man in his sixties with acute or convalescent COVID-19.

This rearrangement joins TRBV29-1 to TRBJ1-1; maybe TRBD1 (5 bases). Germline CDR1 SQVTM, CDR2 ANQGSEA. The CDR3 loop spans 13 amino acids. Trimming cost V 3 bases and J 4 bases, with 12 bases left between them. This CDR3 reads CSVDKGLGTEAFF. CDR3 sequence (DNA): TGCAGCGTTGATAAGGGGTTGGGCACTGAAGCTTTCTTT.

The chain has TRBV7-2 and TRBJ1-5; a weak D match, TRBD1 (5 bases). Per germline, CDR1 SGHTA and CDR2 FQGNSA. V lost 2 bases and J 2 bases, leaving 10 bases between the germline ends. This CDR3 comprises 15 residues. The CDR3 spells CASSLRRGGNQPQHF. CDR3 coding DNA: TGTGCCAGCAGCTTAAGGCGGGGGGGCAATCAGCCCCAGCATTTT.

V and J are TRBV5-8 and TRBJ1-5; a weak D match, TRBD1 (5 bases). The CDR3 is 14 amino acids. CDR1 and CDR2 (germline): SGHTS, YDEGEE. V was trimmed by 3 bases and J by 7 bases, leaving 14 bases between them. The DNA for the CDR3 is TGTGCCAGCAGCTCTCAGGGATTCATCCAGCCCCAGCATTTT. Amino acid sequence: CASSSQGFIQPQHF.

This chain connects TRBV14 to TRBJ2-3; 9 positions match TRBD1. In germline, CDR1 is SGHDN, CDR2 FVKESK. The CDR3 has 14 amino acids. V lost 4 bases and J lost 3; bases outside the gene matches: 2. The CDR3 sequence: CASSRQGGTDTQYF. Written as DNA, the CDR3 is TGTGCCAGCAGCCGACAGGGGGGGACAGATACGCAGTATTTT.

V gene TRBV27 combines with J gene TRBJ1-2; TRBD1 matches 7 bases. From germline, CDR1 is MNHEY and CDR2 SMNVEV (reference sequence). The CDR3 extends over 15 amino acids. Trimming took 6 bases from V and 0 from J; bases not matched to a gene: 7. The CDR3 DNA reads as TGTGCCAGCAGCCCGGGACAGTTCACTAACTATGGCTACACCTTC. As protein: CASSPGQFTNYGYTF.

The V and J genes are TRBV4-2 and TRBJ1-5; TRBD1 agrees at 11 bases. Germline assignment: CDR1 LGHNA and CDR2 YNFKEQ. The CDR3 consists of 18 residues. The ends lost 3 bases at V and 4 bases at J; junction bases unmatched: 11. The chain's CDR3 is CASSHSPLDRGLNQPQHF. The CDR3 DNA reads TGTGCCAGCAGCCACTCTCCCCTGGACAGGGGGCTTAATCAGCCCCAGCATTTT.

The chain carries TRBV19 and TRBJ2-7; 11 nucleotides align to TRBD2. This CDR3 has 18 residues. V lost 5 bases and J lost 4; bases outside the gene matches: 16. The germline CDR1 and CDR2 sequences are LNHDA and SQIVND (reference sequence). The CDR3 DNA reads TGTGCCAGTAGTGCTCGCCACGGACTAGCGGGTGATCCTTACGAGCAGTACTTC. Translating it yields CASSARHGLAGDPYEQYF. The full variable domain, in which reference TRBV19 and TRBJ2-7 provide the parts outside the CDR3, is DGGITQSPKYLFRKEGQNVTLSCEQNLNHDAMYWYRQDPGQGLRLIYYSQIVNDFQKGDIAEGYSVSREKKESFPLTVTSAQKNPTAFYLCASSARHGLAGDPYEQYFGPGTRLTVT.

V gene TRBV6-2 or TRBV6-3 combines with J gene TRBJ2-3, with D perhaps TRBD2 (5 bases). V lost 2 bases to trimming and J lost 4 bases, with 16 bases between them. The CDR3 extends over 16 amino acids. Germline V gene sequence: CDR1 MNHEY, CDR2 SVGEGT. The CDR3 here is CASSYGRGRHADTQYF. The CDR3 DNA follows: TGTGCCAGCAGTTACGGACGGGGTAGGCATGCAGATACGCAGTATTTT.

A single count supports this clone. V gene TRBV29-1 combines with J gene TRBJ2-7, with D perhaps TRBD1 (6 bases). The CDR3 is 15 residues long. Germline CDR1 SQVTM, CDR2 ANQGSEA. The V end lost 3 bases, the J end lost 0 bases, and 15 bases lay between the germline ends. Here the CDR3 DNA reads TGCAGCGTTGAGGGTCAGGGGATAAACTCCTACGAGCAGTACTTC. Encoded protein: CSVEGQGINSYEQYF.

This chain uses TRBV7-2 with TRBJ2-7, with 8 positions matching TRBD1. The length of the CDR3 is 14 residues. The germline V gene has CDR1 SGHTA and CDR2 FQGNSA. V lost 3 bases to trimming and J lost 7 bases; unmatched junction nucleotides: 8. In DNA form, the CDR3 reads TGTGCCAGCAGCTTTCAGACAGGGGATCGGGAGCAGTACTTC. It is translated as CASSFQTGDREQYF.

The genes are TRBV7-9 and TRBJ1-4, with D possibly TRBD1 on 6 matching bases. V was shortened by 8 bases and J by 7 bases, with 14 bases between the two germline ends. CDR1 is SEHNR, CDR2 FQNEAQ, per germline (reference sequence). The length of the CDR3 is 13 residues. The CDR3 sequence is CASQGPGSEKLFF. DNA of the CDR3: TGTGCCAGCCAGGGGCCGGGGAGTGAAAAACTGTTTTTT.

The rearrangement joins TRBV30 to TRBJ1-1, with 7 positions matching TRBD1. V lost 0 bases and J lost 1; bases outside the gene matches: 5. CDR3 size: 15 residues. Germline V lookup: CDR1 GTSNPN, CDR2 SVGIG (reference sequence). The CDR3 DNA reads as TGTGCCTGGAGTGTACAGGGGACAAGGAACACTGAAGCTTTCTTT. It encodes CAWSVQGTRNTEAFF. The full variable domain, with the rest looked up from reference TRBV30 and TRBJ1-1, is SQTIHQWPATLVQPVGSPLSLECTVEGTSNPNLYWYRQAAGRGLQLLFYSVGIGQISSEVPQNLSASRPQDRQFILSSKKLLLSDSGFYLCAWSVQGTRNTEAFFGQGTRLTVV.

This clone appeared once. The sample contains more than one DNA sequence encoding this CDR3. The chain links TRBV12-3 or TRBV12-4 to TRBJ1-4, with D unclear. V was cut by 5 bases and J by 4 bases, with 2 bases left in between. This CDR3 spans 11 amino acids. CDR3 region: CASSLNEKLFF. CDR3 DNA: TGTGCCAGCAGTCTTAATGAAAAACTGTTTTTT.

This chain connects TRBV5-1 to TRBJ1-2; TRBD1 agrees at 7 bases. This CDR3 region has 13 residues. Per the germline V gene, CDR1 is SGHRS and CDR2 is YFSETQ. V was pared by 2 bases and J by 3 bases, with 1 base of the junction left unmatched. Here the CDR3 reads CASSFTGDYGYTF. In DNA form, the CDR3 reads TGCGCCAGCAGCTTCACAGGGGACTATGGCTACACCTTC.

This chain joins TRBV15 and TRBJ2-7; 7 bases are shared with TRBD2. In germline, CDR1 is LNHNV, CDR2 YYDKDF (reference sequence). V was pared by 0 bases and J by 3 bases, with 2 bases of the junction left unmatched. The CDR3 consists of 14 residues. In nucleotides, the CDR3 is TGTGCCACCAGCAGAGAAGGGAGGGGCTACGAGCAGTACTTC. The encoded protein is CATSREGRGYEQYF.

This chain joins TRBV7-9 and TRBJ1-2; weak D call: TRBD1 (5 bases). This CDR3 is built from 13 residues. Germline V gives CDR1 SEHNR, CDR2 FQNEAQ (reference sequence). Trimming stripped 5 bases from V and 10 bases from J, with 17 bases between. This chain's CDR3 is CASSPVGGGDYTF. The CDR3 DNA reads as TGTGCCAGCAGCCCGGTAGGTGGAGGGGACTACACCTTC.

The V and J genes are TRBV29-1 and TRBJ1-3, with D maybe TRBD1 (6 bases). Trimming shortened V by 7 bases and J by 2 bases, and 12 bases separated the two germline ends. Germline loops: CDR1 SQVTM, CDR2 ANQGSEA. The CDR3 spans 13 residues. CDR3 nucleotide sequence: TGCAGCGCCAGCACAGGGACTGGAAACACCATATATTTT. Its translation: CSASTGTGNTIYF.

This chain connects TRBV15 to TRBJ1-3; D is unclear. V dropped 5 bases and J dropped 0 bases, with 8 bases sitting between them. CDR1 and CDR2 from the germline V gene are LNHNV and YYDKDF (reference sequence). The CDR3 sequence is 14 residues long. The CDR3 coding sequence is TGTGCCACCAGCCCGACTATCTCTGGAAACACCATATATTTT. This encodes CATSPTISGNTIYF.

The J gene is TRBJ2-7, the V gene TRBV7-9, with TRBD1 identical over 12 bases. In germline, CDR1 is SEHNR, CDR2 FQNEAQ (reference sequence). The junction had 12 bases not matched to a gene; V was cut back by 5 bases and J by 7 bases. The CDR3 covers 16 residues. The CDR3 nucleotides are TGTGCCAGCAGCCCAGGGGACAGGGGGCGTACGGAGGAGCAGTACTTC. Its protein is CASSPGDRGRTEEQYF.

The chain employs TRBV7-2 and TRBJ2-3; D not resolved. CDR1 and CDR2 (germline): SGHTA, FQGNSA. Trimming took off 5 bases at V and 0 bases at J, with 9 bases between the two ends. This CDR3 is 14 amino acids long. This CDR3 reads CASSQGVSTDTQYF. The CDR3 DNA reads TGTGCCAGCAGCCAAGGAGTCAGCACAGATACGCAGTATTTT.

The chain carries TRBV18 and TRBJ1-2; weak D call: TRBD1 (5 bases). Germline-derived CDR1 and CDR2 are KGHSH and LQKENI. The CDR3 is 14 residues long. Deletions cut 2 bases from V and 8 bases from J, with 15 bases between. CDR3: CASSPVTGEQGYTF. DNA for the CDR3: TGTGCCAGCTCACCAGTCACAGGCGAGCAGGGCTACACCTTC. The full variable domain, its missing parts supplied by reference TRBV18 and TRBJ1-2, is NAGVMQNPRHLVRRRGQEARLRCSPMKGHSHVYWYRQLPEEGLKFMVYLQKENIIDESGMPKERFSAEFPKEGPSILRIQQVVRGDSAAYFCASSPVTGEQGYTFGSGTRLTVV.

The chain links TRBV5-4 to TRBJ2-3, with D maybe TRBD2 (6 bases). CDR1 is SGHNT, CDR2 YYREEE, per germline (reference sequence). The V gene lost 4 bases and the J gene lost 2 bases, with 11 bases spanning the gap. The CDR3 has 14 amino acids. In DNA form, the CDR3 reads TGTGCCAGCAGCCCGTGGAGGGACACAGATACGCAGTATTTT. Translating it yields CASSPWRDTDTQYF.

This clone appeared a single time. The V gene is TRBV7-2, the J gene TRBJ2-7, with D unresolved. Germline V gives CDR1 SGHTA, CDR2 FQGNSA. CDR3 length: 11 amino acids. V dropped 4 bases and J dropped 3 bases, with 4 bases sitting between them. The CDR3 sequence is CASSSYYEQYF. In nucleotides, the CDR3 is TGTGCCAGCAGCTCCTACTACGAGCAGTACTTC.

The chain has TRBV7-2 and TRBJ2-1, with 8 bases identical to TRBD2. Trimming cost V 1 base and J 1 base; bases outside gene matches: 3. Germline V gene sequence: CDR1 SGHTA, CDR2 FQGNSA. The CDR3 is 16 amino acids. The CDR3 region has the DNA TGTGCCAGCAGCTTAGTCGGGGGGGAGTCCTACAATGAGCAGTTCTTC. Protein sequence: CASSLVGGESYNEQFF.

About this clone: Different DNA sequences within this sample yield the same CDR3. The chain joins TRBV9 to TRBJ2-7; 8 positions match TRBD1. The V gene's germline CDR1 is SGDLS and CDR2 YYNGEE. With V trimmed by 0 bases and J by 4 bases, 3 bases remained unmatched. The CDR3 has 14 amino acids. The CDR3 is CASSVGNRGYEQYF. The CDR3 DNA follows: TGTGCCAGCAGCGTAGGGAACAGGGGGTACGAGCAGTACTTC.

This sequence joins TRBV3-1 (or the pseudogene TRBV3-2) and TRBJ1-1, with TRBD1 identical over 7 bases. Germline CDR1 and CDR2: LGHDT and YNNKEL (reference sequence). The CDR3 sequence is 14 residues long. V was pared by 7 bases and J by 3 bases, with 8 bases of the junction left unmatched. The CDR3 protein is CASTRGALDTEAFF. The CDR3 nucleotides read TGTGCCAGCACCAGGGGGGCGCTGGACACTGAAGCTTTCTTT.